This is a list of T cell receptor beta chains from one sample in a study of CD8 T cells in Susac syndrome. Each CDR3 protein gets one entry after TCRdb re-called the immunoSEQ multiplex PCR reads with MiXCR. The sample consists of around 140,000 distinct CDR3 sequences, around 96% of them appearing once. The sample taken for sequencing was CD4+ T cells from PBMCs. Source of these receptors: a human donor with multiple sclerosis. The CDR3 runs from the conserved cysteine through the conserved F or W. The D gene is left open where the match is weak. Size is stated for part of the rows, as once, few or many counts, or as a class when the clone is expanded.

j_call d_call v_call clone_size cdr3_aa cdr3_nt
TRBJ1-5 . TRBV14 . CASSQVGGITQPQHF TGTGCCAGCAGCCAAGTAGGAGGGATTACTCAGCCCCAGCATTTT
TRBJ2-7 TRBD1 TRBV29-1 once CSVARGTAYEQYF TGCAGCGTTGCGCGTGGGACAGCCTACGAGCAGTACTTC
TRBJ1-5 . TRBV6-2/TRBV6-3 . CASNRKYQPQHF TGTGCCAGCAACCGAAAGTATCAGCCCCAGCATTTT
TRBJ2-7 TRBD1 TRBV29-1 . CSVAPPGQPAYEQYF TGCAGCGTAGCCCCCCCGGGACAGCCCGCCTACGAGCAGTACTTC
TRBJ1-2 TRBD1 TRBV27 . CASKDRDYGYTF TGTGCCAGCAAGGACAGGGACTATGGCTACACCTTC
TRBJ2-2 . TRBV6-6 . CASSPVGVAGELFF TGTGCCAGCAGCCCCGTGGGGGTGGCCGGGGAGCTGTTTTTT
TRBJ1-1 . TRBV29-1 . CSVEDRGQVRALNTEAFF TGCAGCGTTGAAGATCGGGGGCAGGTAAGGGCCCTGAACACTGAAGCTTTCTTT
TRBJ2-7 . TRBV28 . CASRAIYEQYF TGTGCCAGCAGAGCTATCTACGAGCAGTACTTC
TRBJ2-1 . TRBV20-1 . CSALQGNEQFF TGCAGTGCTTTACAGGGAAATGAGCAGTTCTTC
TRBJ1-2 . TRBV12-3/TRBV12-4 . CASRYGTSDGYTF TGTGCCAGCAGGTACGGGACATCGGATGGCTACACCTTC
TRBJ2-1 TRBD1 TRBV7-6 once CASSLSQGTGRNEQFF TGTGCCAGCAGCTTGTCCCAGGGGACAGGCAGGAATGAGCAGTTCTTC
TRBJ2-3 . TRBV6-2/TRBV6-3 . CASSYSRGLASPTDTQYF TGTGCCAGCAGTTACTCTAGGGGTCTAGCGAGTCCGACAGATACGCAGTATTTT
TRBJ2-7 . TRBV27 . CASFLEAGASYEQYF TGTGCCAGCTTTTTAGAAGCAGGGGCTTCTTACGAGCAGTACTTC
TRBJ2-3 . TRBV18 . CASSPPTRRSTDTQYF TGTGCCAGCTCACCACCGACTAGACGCAGCACAGATACGCAGTATTTT
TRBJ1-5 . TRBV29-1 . CSVAGWNQPQHF TGCAGCGTTGCAGGGTGGAATCAGCCCCAGCATTTT
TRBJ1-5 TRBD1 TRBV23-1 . CASSQSRQGAQPQHF TGCGCCAGCAGTCAATCACGACAGGGTGCGCAGCCCCAGCATTTT
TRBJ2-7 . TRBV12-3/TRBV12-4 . CASSFGQLGRLEQYF TGTGCCAGCAGTTTCGGGCAGCTAGGGAGACTAGAGCAGTACTTC
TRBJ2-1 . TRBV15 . CATSRDFYEQFF TGTGCCACCAGCAGAGATTTCTATGAGCAGTTCTTC
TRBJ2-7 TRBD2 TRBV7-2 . CASSLTSGPYEQYF TGTGCCAGCAGCTTGACTAGCGGACCATACGAGCAGTACTTC
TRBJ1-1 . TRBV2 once CASSVGTPGAEAFF TGTGCCAGCAGTGTGGGGACACCCGGGGCTGAAGCTTTCTTT
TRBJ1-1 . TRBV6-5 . CASRPQFMTAPEAFF TGTGCCAGCAGACCACAATTCATGACGGCCCCCGAAGCTTTCTTT
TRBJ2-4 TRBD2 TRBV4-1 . CASSRGLAVKNIQYF TGCGCCAGCAGCCGGGGACTAGCGGTCAAAAACATTCAGTACTTC
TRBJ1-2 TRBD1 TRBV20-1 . CSASQGGDYGYTF TGCAGTGCTAGTCAGGGGGGGGACTATGGCTACACCTTC
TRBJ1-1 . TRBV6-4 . CASSGGDGATEAFF TGTGCCAGCAGTGGGGGAGATGGGGCCACTGAAGCTTTCTTT
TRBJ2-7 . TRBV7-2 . CASSLTVSSYEQYF TGTGCCAGCAGCTTAACGGTCAGCTCCTACGAGCAGTACTTC
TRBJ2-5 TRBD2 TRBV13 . CASSLVGLAGVEETQYF TGTGCCAGCAGCTTAGTCGGTTTAGCGGGGGTGGAGGAGACCCAGTACTTC
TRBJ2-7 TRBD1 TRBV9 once CASSPSPGQPYEQYF TGTGCCAGCAGCCCTTCCCCGGGACAGCCGTACGAGCAGTACTTC
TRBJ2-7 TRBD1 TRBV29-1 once CSVGRTGGYNEQYF TGCAGCGTTGGGAGGACAGGGGGCTACAACGAGCAGTACTTC
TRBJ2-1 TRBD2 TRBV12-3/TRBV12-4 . CASRTTSGSLNEQFF TGTGCCAGCAGAACCACTAGCGGGAGCCTCAATGAGCAGTTCTTC
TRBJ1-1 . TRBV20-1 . CSARQVTEAFF TGCAGTGCACGACAGGTCACTGAAGCTTTCTTT
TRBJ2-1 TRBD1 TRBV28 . CASSLLGQGTEQFF TGTGCCAGCAGTTTATTGGGACAGGGGACTGAGCAGTTCTTC
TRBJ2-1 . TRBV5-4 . CASTRTPDSYNEQFF TGTGCCAGCACAAGGACTCCTGACTCCTACAATGAGCAGTTCTTC
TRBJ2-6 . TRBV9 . CASSKGGVTSGANVLTF TGTGCCAGCAGCAAAGGGGGAGTTACCTCTGGGGCCAACGTCCTGACTTTC
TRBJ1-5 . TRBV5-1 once CASSLDGGRHQPQHF TGCGCCAGCAGCTTGGATGGTGGTAGACATCAGCCCCAGCATTTT
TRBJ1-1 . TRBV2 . CASRVRVDTEAFF TGTGCCAGCCGCGTACGGGTCGACACTGAAGCTTTCTTT
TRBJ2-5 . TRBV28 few CASRRGETQYF TGTGCCAGCAGGCGGGGTGAGACCCAGTACTTC
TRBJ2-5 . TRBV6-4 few CASSADLGETQYF TGTGCCAGCAGTGCGGATCTGGGAGAGACCCAGTACTTC
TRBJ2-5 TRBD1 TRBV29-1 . CSVAPWDRGGETQYF TGCAGCGTTGCTCCGTGGGACAGGGGAGGAGAGACCCAGTACTTC
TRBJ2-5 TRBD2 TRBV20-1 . CSARSPSGRETQYF TGCAGTGCTAGATCGCCTAGCGGGAGAGAGACCCAGTACTTC
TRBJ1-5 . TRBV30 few CAWSSGANQPQHF TGTGCCTGGAGTTCGGGGGCGAATCAGCCCCAGCATTTT
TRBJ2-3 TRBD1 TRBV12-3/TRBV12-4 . CATSKTRTGFTDTQYF TGTGCCACCTCCAAGACGAGGACAGGGTTCACAGATACGCAGTATTTT
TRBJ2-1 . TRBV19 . CASSMRRWGAYNEQFF TGTGCCAGTAGTATGAGGCGGTGGGGGGCGTACAATGAGCAGTTCTTC
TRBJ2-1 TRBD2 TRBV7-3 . CASSQTRLAGHNEQFF TGTGCCAGCAGCCAAACGAGACTAGCGGGCCACAATGAGCAGTTCTTC
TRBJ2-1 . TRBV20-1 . CSASRSSRLNEQFF TGCAGTGCTAGCCGGTCCTCGCGTTTGAATGAGCAGTTCTTC
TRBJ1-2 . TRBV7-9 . CASSLARQGSPRGYTF TGTGCCAGCAGCTTAGCGCGTCAGGGGTCTCCTCGGGGCTACACCTTC
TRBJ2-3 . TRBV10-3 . CAISAPALTDTQYF TGTGCCATCAGTGCACCGGCCCTCACAGATACGCAGTATTTT
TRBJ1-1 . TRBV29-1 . CSVGSGLNTEAFF TGCAGCGTTGGTTCGGGTTTGAACACTGAAGCTTTCTTT
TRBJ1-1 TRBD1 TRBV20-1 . CSARVGTGAGTEAFF TGCAGTGCTAGAGTAGGGACAGGGGCGGGCACTGAAGCTTTCTTT
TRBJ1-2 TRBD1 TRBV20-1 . CSVPTPTGSGYTF TGCAGCGTCCCTACCCCGACAGGGTCAGGCTACACCTTC
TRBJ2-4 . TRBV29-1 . CSVVTGSSQNIQYF TGCAGCGTTGTTACAGGTTCGTCACAAAACATTCAGTACTTC
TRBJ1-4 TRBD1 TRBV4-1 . CASSPGTGREKLFF TGCGCCAGCAGCCCCGGGACAGGGAGGGAAAAACTGTTTTTT
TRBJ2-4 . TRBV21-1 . CASSSTTPGQGIANIQYF TGTGCCAGCAGCTCCACTACTCCGGGACAGGGGATAGCGAACATTCAGTACTTC
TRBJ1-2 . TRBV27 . CASRGFGVGNYGYTF TGTGCCAGCAGGGGGTTTGGAGTCGGTAACTATGGCTACACCTTC
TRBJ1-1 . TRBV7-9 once CASSLRELATEAFF TGTGCCAGCAGCTTACGAGAATTGGCCACTGAAGCTTTCTTT
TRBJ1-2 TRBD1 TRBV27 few CASSFGTGSGYTF TGTGCCAGCAGTTTCGGGACAGGGTCTGGCTACACCTTC